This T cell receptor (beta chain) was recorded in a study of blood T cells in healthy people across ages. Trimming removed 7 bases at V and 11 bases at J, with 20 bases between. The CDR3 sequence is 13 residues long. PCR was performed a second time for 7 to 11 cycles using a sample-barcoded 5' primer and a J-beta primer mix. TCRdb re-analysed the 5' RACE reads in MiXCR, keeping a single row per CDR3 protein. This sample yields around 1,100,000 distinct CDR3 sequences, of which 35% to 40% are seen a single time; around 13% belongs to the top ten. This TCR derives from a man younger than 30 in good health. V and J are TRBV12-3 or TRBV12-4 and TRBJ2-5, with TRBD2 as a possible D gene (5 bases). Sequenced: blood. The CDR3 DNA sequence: TGTGCCAGCACCTCCCCGGGGTATAAGGAGCAGTACTTC. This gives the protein CASTSPGYKEQYF.